This TCR beta chain was documented in a study of T cells after yellow fever vaccination. Many counts were recorded for this clonotype. Per germline, CDR1 SGHAT and CDR2 FQNNGV. With 5 bases clipped from V and 9 bases from J, the junction kept 17 bases outside the gene matches. The CDR3 covers 19 residues. TCRdb used MiXCR to reprocess the 5' RACE reads, holding one entry per CDR3 protein. The profile shows 20,000 to 30,000 distinct CDR3 sequences, approximately 5% of them singletons. The gene calls are TRBV11-2 and TRBJ2-1; 15 nucleotides align to TRBD2. This TCR came from a man between 25 and 39 years old who received the YFV17D yellow fever vaccine. Here the sequenced sample was PBMCs, either bulk or a sorted T-cell subset (CD4+, CD8+, memory, or dextramer-sorted; not recorded which), taken 15 days after the yellow fever booster vaccination. CDR3 sequence (DNA): TGTGCCAGCAGCCCTCGGTCGGGTGGACTAGCGGGAGGGCGTGGTGAGCAGTTCTTC. Translated, it gives CASSPRSGGLAGGRGEQFF.